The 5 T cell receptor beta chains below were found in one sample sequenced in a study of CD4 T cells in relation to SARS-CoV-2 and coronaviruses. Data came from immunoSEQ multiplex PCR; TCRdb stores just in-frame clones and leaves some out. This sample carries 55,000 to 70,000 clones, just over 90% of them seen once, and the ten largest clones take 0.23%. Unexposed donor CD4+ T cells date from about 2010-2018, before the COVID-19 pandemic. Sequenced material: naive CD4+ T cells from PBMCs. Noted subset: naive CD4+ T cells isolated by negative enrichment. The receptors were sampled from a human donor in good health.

CDR3 DNA: TGCGCCAGCAGCCAAGCCTCCGGGCTTCAAGCAGATACGCAGTATTTT. This translates into CASSQASGLQADTQYF. The J gene is TRBJ2-3, the V gene TRBV4-1; no reliable D call. The CDR3 consists of 16 residues. Per germline, CDR1 MGHRA and CDR2 YSYEKL. Trimming took off 1 base at V and 4 bases at J, with 15 bases between the two ends.

Here the CDR3 DNA reads TGTGCCAGCTCACCGTCCGGGACGAACACTGAAGCTTTCTTT. It translates to CASSPSGTNTEAFF. The genes are TRBV18 and TRBJ1-1; D may be TRBD1 (5 bases). The CDR3 sequence is 14 residues long. Germline V gene data show CDR1 as KGHSH and CDR2 as LQKENI. Trimming took off 3 bases at V and 1 base at J, with 9 bases between the two ends. Filled out from reference TRBV18 and TRBJ1-1, the complete variable domain reads NAGVMQNPRHLVRRRGQEARLRCSPMKGHSHVYWYRQLPEEGLKFMVYLQKENIIDESGMPKERFSAEFPKEGPSILRIQQVVRGDSAAYFCASSPSGTNTEAFFGQGTRLTVV.

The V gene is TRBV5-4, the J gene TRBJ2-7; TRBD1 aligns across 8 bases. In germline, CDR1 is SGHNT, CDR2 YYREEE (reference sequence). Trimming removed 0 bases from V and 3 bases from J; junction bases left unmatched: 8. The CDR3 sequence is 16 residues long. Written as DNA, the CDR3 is TGTGCCAGCAGCTTGGGGACAGGGTATTCGAGCTACGAGCAGTACTTC. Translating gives CASSLGTGYSSYEQYF.

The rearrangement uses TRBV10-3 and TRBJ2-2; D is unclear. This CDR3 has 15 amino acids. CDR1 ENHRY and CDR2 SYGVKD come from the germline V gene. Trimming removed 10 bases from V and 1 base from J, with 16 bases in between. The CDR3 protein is CATSAGLQNTGELFF. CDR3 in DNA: TGTGCCACCTCCGCCGGGCTCCAGAACACCGGGGAGCTGTTTTTT.

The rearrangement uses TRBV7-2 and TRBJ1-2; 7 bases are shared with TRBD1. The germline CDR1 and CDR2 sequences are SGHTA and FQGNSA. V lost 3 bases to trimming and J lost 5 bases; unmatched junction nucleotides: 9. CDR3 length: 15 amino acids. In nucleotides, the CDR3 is TGTGCCAGCAGCTTGGGACCCAGGGGGGGATATGGCTACACCTTC. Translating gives CASSLGPRGGYGYTF.